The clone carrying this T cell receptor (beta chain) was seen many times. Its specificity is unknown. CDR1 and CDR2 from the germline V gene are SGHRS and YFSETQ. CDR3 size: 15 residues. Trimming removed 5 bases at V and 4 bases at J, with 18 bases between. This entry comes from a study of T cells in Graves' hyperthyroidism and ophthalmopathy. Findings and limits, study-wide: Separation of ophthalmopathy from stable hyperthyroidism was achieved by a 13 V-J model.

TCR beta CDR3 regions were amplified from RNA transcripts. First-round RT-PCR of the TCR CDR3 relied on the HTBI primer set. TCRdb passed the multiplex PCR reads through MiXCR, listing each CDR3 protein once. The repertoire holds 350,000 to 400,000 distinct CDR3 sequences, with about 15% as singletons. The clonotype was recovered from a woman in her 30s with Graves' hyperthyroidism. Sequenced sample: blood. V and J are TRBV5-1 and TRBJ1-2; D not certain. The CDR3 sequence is CASSREGMDGYGYTF. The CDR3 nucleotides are TGCGCCAGCAGTCGAGAGGGAATGGATGGCTATGGCTACACCTTC.